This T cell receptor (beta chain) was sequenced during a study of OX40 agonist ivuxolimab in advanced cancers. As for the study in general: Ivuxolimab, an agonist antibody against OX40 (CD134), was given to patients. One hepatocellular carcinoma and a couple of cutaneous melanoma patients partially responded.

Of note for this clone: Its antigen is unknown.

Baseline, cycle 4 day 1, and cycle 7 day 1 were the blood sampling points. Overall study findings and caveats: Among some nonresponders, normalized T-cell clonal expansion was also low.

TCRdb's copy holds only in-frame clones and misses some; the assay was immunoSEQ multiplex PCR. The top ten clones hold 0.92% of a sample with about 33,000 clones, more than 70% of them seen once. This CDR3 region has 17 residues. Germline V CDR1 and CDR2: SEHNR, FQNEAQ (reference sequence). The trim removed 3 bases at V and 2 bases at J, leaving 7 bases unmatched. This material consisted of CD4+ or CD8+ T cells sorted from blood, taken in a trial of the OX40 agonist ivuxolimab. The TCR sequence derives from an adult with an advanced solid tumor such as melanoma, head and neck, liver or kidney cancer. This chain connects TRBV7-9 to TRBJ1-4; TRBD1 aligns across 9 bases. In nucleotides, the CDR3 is TGTGCCAGCAGCTTCGGGACAGGGTTCTCGACTAATGAAAAACTGTTTTTT. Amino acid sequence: CASSFGTGFSTNEKLFF.